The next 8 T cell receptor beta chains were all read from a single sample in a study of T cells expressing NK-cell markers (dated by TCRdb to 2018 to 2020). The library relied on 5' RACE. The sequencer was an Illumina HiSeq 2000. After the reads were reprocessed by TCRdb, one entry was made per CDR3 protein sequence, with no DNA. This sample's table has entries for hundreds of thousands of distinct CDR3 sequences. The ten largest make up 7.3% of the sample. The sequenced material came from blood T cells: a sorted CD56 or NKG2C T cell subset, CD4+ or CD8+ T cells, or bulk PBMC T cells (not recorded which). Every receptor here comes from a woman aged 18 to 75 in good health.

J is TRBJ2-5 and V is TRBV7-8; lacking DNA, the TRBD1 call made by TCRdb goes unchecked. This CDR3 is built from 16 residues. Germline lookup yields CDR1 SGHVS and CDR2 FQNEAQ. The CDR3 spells CASSLYHRGEIETQYF.

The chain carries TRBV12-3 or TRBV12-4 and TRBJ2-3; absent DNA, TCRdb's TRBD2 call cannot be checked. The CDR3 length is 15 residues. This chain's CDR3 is CASSLVLVRGDTQYF.

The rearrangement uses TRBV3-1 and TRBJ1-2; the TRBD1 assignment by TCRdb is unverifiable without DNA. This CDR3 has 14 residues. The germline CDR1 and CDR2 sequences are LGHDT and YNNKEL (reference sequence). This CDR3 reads CASRPLAGNYGYTF.

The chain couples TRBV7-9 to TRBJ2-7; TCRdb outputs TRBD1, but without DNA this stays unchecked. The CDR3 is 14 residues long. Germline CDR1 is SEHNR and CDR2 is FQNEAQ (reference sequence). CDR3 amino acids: CASSLARGFYEQYF.

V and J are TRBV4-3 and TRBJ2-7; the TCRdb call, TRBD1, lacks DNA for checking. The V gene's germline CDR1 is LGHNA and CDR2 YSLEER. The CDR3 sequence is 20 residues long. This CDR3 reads CASRLPRQGGRDFPDREQYF.

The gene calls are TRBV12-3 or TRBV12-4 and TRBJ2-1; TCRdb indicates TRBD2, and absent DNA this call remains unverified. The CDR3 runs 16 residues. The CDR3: CASSLIAGGDVNEQFF.

CDR3 amino acids: CSARDPASRVPGEQYF. The chain is built from TRBV20-1 and TRBJ2-7; without DNA, the TCRdb call of TRBD2 cannot be checked. The CDR3 loop spans 16 amino acids. In germline, CDR1 is DFQATT, CDR2 SNEGSKA (reference sequence).

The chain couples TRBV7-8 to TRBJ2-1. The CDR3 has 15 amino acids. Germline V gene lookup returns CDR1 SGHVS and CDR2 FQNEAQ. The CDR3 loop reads CASSLEQGTYNEQFF.